This TCR beta chain was identified during a study of blood T cell repertoires in COVID-19. Germline-derived CDR1 and CDR2 are ENHRY and SYGVKD. This CDR3 is built from 15 residues. Losses at the gene ends were 2 bases for V and 8 bases for J; bases not matched to a gene: 8. This clone has just one count. Only in-frame clones appear in the TCRdb table, and some are missing; sequencing was by immunoSEQ multiplex PCR. The sample contains some 360,000 clones, 85% to 90% of which appear only once. The rearrangement links TRBV10-3 to TRBJ1-2; 10 bases are shared with TRBD1. What was sequenced was PBMCs or T cells enriched from blood (not recorded which). This TCR was recovered from a woman aged 25-40 years who had been exposed to COVID-19. CDR3 nucleotide sequence: TGTGCCATCAGTGAGCCGGGACAGGGGACGGAAGGCTACACCTTC. The encoded protein is CAISEPGQGTEGYTF.